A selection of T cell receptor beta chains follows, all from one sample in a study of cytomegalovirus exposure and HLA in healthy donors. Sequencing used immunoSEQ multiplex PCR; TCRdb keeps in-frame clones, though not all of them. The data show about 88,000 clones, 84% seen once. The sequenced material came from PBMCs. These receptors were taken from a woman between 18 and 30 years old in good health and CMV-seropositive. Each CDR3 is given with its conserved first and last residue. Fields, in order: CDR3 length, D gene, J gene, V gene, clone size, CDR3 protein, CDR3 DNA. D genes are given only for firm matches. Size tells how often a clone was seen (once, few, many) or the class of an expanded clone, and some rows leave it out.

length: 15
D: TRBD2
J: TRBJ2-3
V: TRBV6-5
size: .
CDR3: CASSYSSGVTDTQYF
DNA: TGTGCCAGCAGTTACTCGAGCGGGGTGACAGATACGCAGTATTTT

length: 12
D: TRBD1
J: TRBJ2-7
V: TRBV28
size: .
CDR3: CASEPGQGALYF
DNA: TGTGCCAGTGAGCCGGGACAGGGGGCCCTCTACTTC

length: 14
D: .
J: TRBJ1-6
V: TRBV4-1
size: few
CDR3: CASSQEQAESPLHF
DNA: TGCGCCAGCAGCCAAGAACAGGCGGAATCACCCCTCCACTTT

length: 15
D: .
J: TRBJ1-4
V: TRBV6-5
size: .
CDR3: CASSTPSGVREKLFF
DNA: TGTGCCAGCAGTACCCCCTCGGGGGTCAGAGAAAAACTGTTTTTT

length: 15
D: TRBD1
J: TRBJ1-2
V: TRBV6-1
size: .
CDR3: CASSVHTGDGYGYTF
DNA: TGTGCCAGCAGTGTTCATACAGGGGACGGCTATGGCTACACCTTC

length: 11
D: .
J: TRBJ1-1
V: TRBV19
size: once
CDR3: CASSRNTEAFF
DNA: TGTGCCAGTAGTCGGAACACTGAAGCTTTCTTT

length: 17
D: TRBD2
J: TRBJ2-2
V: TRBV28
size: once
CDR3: CASSLSKWGGNTGELFF
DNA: TGTGCCAGCAGTTTATCGAAGTGGGGGGGGAACACCGGGGAGCTGTTTTTT

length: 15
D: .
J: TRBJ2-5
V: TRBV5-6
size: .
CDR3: CASSLNWGTVETQYF
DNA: TGTGCCAGCAGCTTGAATTGGGGCACAGTAGAGACCCAGTACTTC

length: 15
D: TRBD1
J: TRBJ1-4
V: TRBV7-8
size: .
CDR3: CASSARTGVGEKLFF
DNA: TGTGCCAGCAGCGCGCGGACAGGGGTCGGCGAAAAACTGTTTTTT

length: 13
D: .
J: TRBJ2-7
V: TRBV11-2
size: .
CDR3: CASSLGGSYEQYF
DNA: TGTGCCAGCAGCTTGGGAGGCTCCTACGAGCAGTACTTC

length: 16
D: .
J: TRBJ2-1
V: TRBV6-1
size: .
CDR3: CASSEVRQDPYNEQFF
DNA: TGTGCCAGCAGTGAAGTTAGACAGGACCCCTACAATGAGCAGTTCTTC

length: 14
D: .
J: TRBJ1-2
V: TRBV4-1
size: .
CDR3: CASSQDRGTYGYTF
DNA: TGCGCCAGCAGCCAAGACAGGGGAACCTATGGCTACACCTTC

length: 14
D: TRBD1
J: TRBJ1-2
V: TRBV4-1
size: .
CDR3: CASRRDRGNYGYTF
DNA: TGCGCCAGCCGGAGGGACAGGGGGAACTATGGCTACACCTTC

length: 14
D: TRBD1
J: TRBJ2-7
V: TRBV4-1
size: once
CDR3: CASSQGQGTYEQYF
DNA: TGCGCCAGCAGCCAAGGACAGGGGACGTACGAGCAGTACTTC

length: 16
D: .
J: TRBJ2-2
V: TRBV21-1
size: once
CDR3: CASTQRETGRAGELFF
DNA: TGTGCCAGCACCCAGAGGGAAACAGGGAGGGCCGGGGAGCTGTTTTTT

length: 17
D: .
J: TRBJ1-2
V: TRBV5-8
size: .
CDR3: CASSLRQGGVVSYGYTF
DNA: TGTGCCAGCAGCTTGAGGCAGGGAGGTGTAGTCTCCTATGGCTACACCTTC

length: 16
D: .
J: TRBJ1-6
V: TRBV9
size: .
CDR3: CASSVGLLGANSPLHF
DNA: TGTGCCAGCAGCGTAGGTTTGTTGGGAGCAAATTCACCCCTCCACTTT

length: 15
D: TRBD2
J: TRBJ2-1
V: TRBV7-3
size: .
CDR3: CASSSLLAGASRQFF
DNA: TGTGCCAGCAGCTCCCTACTAGCGGGGGCCAGTAGGCAGTTCTTC

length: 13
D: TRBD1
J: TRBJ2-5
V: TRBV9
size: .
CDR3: CASNRGHQETQYF
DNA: TGTGCCAGCAACAGGGGGCACCAAGAGACCCAGTACTTC

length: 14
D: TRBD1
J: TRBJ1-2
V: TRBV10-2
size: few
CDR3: CASSSTGDTYGYTF
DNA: TGCGCCAGCAGTTCGACAGGGGACACCTATGGCTACACCTTC

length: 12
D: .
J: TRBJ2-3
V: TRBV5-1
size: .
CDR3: CASSRAGDTQYF
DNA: TGCGCCAGCAGCCGGGCGGGAGATACGCAGTATTTT

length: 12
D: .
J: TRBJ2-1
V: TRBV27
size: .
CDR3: CASSASQGVKFF
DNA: TGTGCCAGCAGTGCATCACAGGGTGTAAAGTTCTTC

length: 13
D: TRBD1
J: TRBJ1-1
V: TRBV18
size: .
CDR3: CASSPQKDRGAFF
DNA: TGTGCCAGCTCACCACAGAAGGACAGGGGAGCTTTCTTT

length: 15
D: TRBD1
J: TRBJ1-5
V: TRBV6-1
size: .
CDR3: CASSEGQGAAQPQHF
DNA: TGTGCCAGCAGTGAGGGACAGGGGGCGGCTCAGCCCCAGCATTTT

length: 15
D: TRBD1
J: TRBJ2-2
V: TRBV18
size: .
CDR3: CASSPQDRASGELFF
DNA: TGTGCCAGCTCACCACAGGACAGGGCGTCCGGGGAGCTGTTTTTT

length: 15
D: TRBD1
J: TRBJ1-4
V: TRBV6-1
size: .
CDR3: CASTLLGQGGEKLFF
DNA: TGTGCCAGCACACTCCTCGGACAGGGCGGGGAAAAACTGTTTTTT

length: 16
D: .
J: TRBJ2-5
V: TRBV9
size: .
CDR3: CASSVGAFPFRETQYF
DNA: TGTGCCAGCAGCGTAGGGGCGTTCCCATTCCGAGAGACCCAGTACTTC

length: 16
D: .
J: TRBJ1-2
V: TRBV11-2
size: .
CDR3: CASSSPRSGRGNGYTF
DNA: TGTGCCAGCAGCTCCCCCCGATCCGGCAGGGGCAATGGCTACACCTTC

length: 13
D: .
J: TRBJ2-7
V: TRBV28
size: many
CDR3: CASSNRVSYEQYF
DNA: TGTGCCAGCAGTAACAGGGTTTCCTACGAGCAGTACTTC

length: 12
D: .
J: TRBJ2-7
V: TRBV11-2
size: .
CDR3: CASSSTDYEQYF
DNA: TGTGCCAGCAGCTCAACAGACTACGAGCAGTACTTC

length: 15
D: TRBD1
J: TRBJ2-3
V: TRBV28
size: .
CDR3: CASSHDRGGTDTQYF
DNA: TGTGCCAGCAGTCATGACAGGGGAGGCACAGATACGCAGTATTTT

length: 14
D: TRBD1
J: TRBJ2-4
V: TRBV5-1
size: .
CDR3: CASKDTGTGSIQYF
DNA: TGCGCCAGCAAGGATACCGGGACAGGGAGTATTCAGTACTTC

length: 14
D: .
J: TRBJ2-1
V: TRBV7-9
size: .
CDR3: CASSLDSFNNEQFF
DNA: TGTGCCAGCAGCTTAGACAGTTTTAACAATGAGCAGTTCTTC

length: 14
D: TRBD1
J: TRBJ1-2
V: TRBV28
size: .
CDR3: CASSVGGQGGGYTF
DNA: TGTGCCAGCAGTGTAGGGGGACAGGGGGGCGGCTACACCTTC

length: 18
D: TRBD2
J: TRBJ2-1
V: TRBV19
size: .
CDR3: CASSALRTSGGAPDEQFF
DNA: TGTGCCAGTAGTGCTCTGCGGACTAGCGGGGGGGCTCCGGATGAGCAGTTCTTC

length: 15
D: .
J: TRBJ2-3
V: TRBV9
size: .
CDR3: CASSVAGASTDTQYF
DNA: TGTGCCAGCAGCGTTGCGGGTGCTAGCACAGATACGCAGTATTTT

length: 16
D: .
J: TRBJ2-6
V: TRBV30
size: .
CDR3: CASNDPTGSGANVLTF
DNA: TGTGCCTCAAATGACCCGACAGGCTCTGGGGCCAACGTCCTGACTTTC

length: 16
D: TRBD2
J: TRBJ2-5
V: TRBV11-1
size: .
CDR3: CASSSAGVAGVETQYF
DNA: TGTGCCAGCAGTTCCGCCGGAGTAGCGGGGGTGGAGACCCAGTACTTC

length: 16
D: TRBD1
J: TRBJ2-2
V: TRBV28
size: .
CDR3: CASSLRGQGGTGELFF
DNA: TGTGCCAGCAGTTTAAGGGGACAGGGAGGCACCGGGGAGCTGTTTTTT

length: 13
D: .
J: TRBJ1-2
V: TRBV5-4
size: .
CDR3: CASSLQGEDGYTF
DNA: TGTGCCAGCAGCTTGCAGGGCGAGGATGGCTACACCTTC